This T cell receptor (beta chain) was documented in a study of somatic mutations in cytotoxic T cells in rheumatoid arthritis. Study-level findings and limits: The largest CD8+ clone made up over 20% of CD8+ cells in about an eighth of the roughly 65 patients. CD8+ clonality rose with age in rheumatoid arthritis patients, unlike in healthy controls.

V lost 5 bases to trimming and J lost 5 bases, with 14 bases between them. Per the germline V gene, CDR1 is SGDLS and CDR2 is YYNGEE. CDR3 size: 13 residues. Repertoires were generated with immunoSEQ multiplex PCR, while TCRdb's copy carries only in-frame clones and drops some. The sample has 4,500 to 5,500 clones, roughly three quarters seen once. This clone has only a few counts. The antigen is not known. The receptor's source is a man between 65 and 85 years old with rheumatoid arthritis. The chain recombines TRBV9 with TRBJ2-7, with D maybe TRBD2 (6 bases). Material: CD8+ T cells sorted from blood. This CDR3 is CASSYSGTDEQYF. The CDR3 coding sequence is TGTGCCAGCAGTTACTCGGGGACTGACGAGCAGTACTTC.